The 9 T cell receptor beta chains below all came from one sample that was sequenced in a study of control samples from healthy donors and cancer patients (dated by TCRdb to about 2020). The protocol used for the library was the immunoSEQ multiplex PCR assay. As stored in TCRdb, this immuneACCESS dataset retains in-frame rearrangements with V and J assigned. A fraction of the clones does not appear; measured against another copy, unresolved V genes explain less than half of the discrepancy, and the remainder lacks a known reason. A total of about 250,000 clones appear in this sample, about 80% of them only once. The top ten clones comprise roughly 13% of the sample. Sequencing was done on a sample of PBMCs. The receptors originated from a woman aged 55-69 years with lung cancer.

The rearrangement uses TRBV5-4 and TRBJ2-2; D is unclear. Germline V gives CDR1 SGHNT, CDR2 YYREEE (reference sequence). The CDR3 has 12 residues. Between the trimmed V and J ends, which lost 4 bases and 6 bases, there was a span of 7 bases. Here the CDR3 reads CASSLGSGELFF. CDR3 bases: TGTGCCAGCAGCCTAGGGTCCGGGGAGCTGTTTTTT.

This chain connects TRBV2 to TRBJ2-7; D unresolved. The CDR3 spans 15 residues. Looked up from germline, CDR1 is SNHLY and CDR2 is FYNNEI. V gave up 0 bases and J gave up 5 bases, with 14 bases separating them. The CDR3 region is CASSEAPRSSNEQYF. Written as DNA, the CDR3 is TGTGCCAGCAGTGAAGCTCCCAGGAGTAGCAACGAGCAGTACTTC.

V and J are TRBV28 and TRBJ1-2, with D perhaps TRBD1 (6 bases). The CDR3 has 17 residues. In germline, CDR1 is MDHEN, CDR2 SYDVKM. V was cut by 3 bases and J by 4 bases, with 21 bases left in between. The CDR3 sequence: CASSFRQAFNGGYGYTF. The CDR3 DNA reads TGTGCCAGCAGTTTTCGACAGGCCTTTAACGGCGGCTATGGCTACACCTTC.

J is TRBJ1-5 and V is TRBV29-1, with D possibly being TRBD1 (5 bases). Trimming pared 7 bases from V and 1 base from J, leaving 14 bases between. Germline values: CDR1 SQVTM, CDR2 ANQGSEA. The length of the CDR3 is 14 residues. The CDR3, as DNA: TGCAGCGCACAGGCTGGCTCGAGCAATCAGCCCCAGCATTTT. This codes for CSAQAGSSNQPQHF.

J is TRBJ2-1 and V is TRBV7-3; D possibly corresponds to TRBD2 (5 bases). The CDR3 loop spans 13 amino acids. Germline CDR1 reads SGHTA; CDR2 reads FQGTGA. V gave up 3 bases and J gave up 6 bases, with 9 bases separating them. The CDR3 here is CASSLLASNEQFF. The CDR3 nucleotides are TGTGCCAGCAGCTTGCTAGCTAGCAATGAGCAGTTCTTC.

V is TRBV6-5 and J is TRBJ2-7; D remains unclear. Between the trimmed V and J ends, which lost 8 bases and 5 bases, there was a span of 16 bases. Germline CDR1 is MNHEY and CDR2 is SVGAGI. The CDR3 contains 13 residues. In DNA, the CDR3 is TGTGCCAGCCGCCCCAACCCCCTGCACGAGCAGTACTTC. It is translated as CASRPNPLHEQYF.

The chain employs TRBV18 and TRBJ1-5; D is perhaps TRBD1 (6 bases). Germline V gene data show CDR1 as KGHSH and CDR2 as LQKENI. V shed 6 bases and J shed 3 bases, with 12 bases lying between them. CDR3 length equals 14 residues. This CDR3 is CASSLTGINQPQHF. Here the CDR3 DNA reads TGTGCCAGCTCGCTGACAGGTATCAATCAGCCCCAGCATTTT.

CDR3 loop: CASSYHGAETNEKLFF. The CDR3 DNA reads as TGTGCCAGCAGTTACCACGGTGCAGAGACTAATGAAAAACTGTTTTTT. This chain connects TRBV28 to TRBJ1-4; unclear D gene. V lost 4 bases and J 2 bases, leaving 14 bases between the germline ends. The CDR3 runs to 16 residues. Germline V gene data show CDR1 as MDHEN and CDR2 as SYDVKM.

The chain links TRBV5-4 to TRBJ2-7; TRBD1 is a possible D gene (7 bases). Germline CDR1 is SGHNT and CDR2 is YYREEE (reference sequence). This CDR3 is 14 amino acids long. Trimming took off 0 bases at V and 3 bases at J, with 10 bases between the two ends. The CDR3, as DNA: TGTGCCAGCAGCTTGGCCCAGGGGGGCTACGAGCAGTACTTC. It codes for CASSLAQGGYEQYF. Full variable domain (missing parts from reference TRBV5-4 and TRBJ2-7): ETGVTQSPTHLIKTRGQQVTLRCSSQSGHNTVSWYQQALGQGPQFIFQYYREEENGRGNFPPRFSGLQFPNYSSELNVNALELDDSALYLCASSLAQGGYEQYFGPGTRLTVT.